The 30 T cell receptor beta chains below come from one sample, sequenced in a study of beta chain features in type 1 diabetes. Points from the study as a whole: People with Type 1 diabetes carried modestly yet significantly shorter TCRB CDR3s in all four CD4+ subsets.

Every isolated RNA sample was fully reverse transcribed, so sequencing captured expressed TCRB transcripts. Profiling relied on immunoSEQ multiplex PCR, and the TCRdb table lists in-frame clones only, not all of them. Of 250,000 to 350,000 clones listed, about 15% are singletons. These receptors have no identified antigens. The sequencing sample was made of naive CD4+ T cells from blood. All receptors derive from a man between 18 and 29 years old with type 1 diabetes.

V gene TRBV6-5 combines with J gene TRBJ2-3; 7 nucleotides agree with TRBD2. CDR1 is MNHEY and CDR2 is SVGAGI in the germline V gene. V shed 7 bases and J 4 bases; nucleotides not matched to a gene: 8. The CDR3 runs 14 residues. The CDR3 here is CASNVGGSSDTQYF. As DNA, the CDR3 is TGTGCCAGCAACGTTGGCGGGAGTTCAGATACGCAGTATTTT.

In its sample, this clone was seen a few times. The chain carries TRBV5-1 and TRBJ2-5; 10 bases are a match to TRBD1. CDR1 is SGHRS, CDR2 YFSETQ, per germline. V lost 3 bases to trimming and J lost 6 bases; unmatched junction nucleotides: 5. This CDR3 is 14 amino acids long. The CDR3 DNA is TGCGCCAGCAGCTCCCCGACAGGGGGCCAGACCCAGTACTTC. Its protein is CASSSPTGGQTQYF. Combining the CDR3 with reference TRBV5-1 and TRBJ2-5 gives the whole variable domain KAGVTQTPRYLIKTRGQQVTLSCSPISGHRSVSWYQQTPGQGLQFLFEYFSETQRNKGNFPGRFSGRQFSNSRSEMNVSTLELGDSALYLCASSSPTGGQTQYFGPGTRLLVL.

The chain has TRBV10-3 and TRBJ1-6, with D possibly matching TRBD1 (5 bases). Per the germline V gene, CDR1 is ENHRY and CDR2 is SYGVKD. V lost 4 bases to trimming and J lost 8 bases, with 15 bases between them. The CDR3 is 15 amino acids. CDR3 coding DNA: TGTGCCATCAGTGGAGGCAGGGAATTTCATTCACCCCTCCACTTT. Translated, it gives CAISGGREFHSPLHF.

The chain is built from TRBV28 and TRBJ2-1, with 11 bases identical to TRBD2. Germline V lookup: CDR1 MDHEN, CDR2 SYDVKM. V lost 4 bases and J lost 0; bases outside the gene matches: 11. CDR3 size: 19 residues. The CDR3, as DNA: TGTGCCAGCAGTTCCCCGACTAGCGGGGAGACTAGCTCCTACAATGAGCAGTTCTTC. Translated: CASSSPTSGETSSYNEQFF. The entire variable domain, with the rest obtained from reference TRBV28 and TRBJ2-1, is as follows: DVKVTQSSRYLVKRTGEKVFLECVQDMDHENMFWYRQDPGLGLRLIYFSYDVKMKEKGDIPEGYSVSREKKERFSLILESASTNQTSMYLCASSSPTSGETSSYNEQFFGPGTRLTVL.

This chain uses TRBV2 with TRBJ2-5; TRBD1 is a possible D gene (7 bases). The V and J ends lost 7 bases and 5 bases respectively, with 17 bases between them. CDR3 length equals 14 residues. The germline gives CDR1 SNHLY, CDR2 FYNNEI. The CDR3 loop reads CASIRRGPGETQYF. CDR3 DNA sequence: TGTGCCAGCATTCGGAGGGGGCCCGGGGAGACCCAGTACTTC.

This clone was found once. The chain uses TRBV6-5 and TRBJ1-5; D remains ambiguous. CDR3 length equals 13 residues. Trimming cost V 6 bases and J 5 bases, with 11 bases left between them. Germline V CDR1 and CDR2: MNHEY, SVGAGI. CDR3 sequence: CASSQTQYQPQHF. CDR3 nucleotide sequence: TGTGCCAGCAGCCAAACACAGTATCAGCCCCAGCATTTT.

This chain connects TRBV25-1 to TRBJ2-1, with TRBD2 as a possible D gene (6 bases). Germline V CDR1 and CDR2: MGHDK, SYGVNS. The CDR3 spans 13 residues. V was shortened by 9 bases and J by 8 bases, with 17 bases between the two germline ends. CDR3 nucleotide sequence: TGTGCCAGTACCGGGACTCGGGCGGATGAGCAGTTCTTC. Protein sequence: CASTGTRADEQFF.

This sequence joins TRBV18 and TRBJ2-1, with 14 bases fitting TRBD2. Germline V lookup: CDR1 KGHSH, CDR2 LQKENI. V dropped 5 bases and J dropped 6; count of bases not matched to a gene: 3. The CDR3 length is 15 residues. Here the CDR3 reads CASSTGLAGGNEQFF. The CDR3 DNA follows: TGTGCCAGCTCAACAGGACTAGCGGGAGGCAATGAGCAGTTCTTC.

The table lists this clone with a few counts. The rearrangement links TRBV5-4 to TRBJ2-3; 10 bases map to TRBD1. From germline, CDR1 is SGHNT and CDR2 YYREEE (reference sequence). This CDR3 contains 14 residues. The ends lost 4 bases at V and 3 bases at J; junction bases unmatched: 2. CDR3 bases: TGTGCCAGCAGCCGACAGGGGGCTACAGATACGCAGTATTTT. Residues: CASSRQGATDTQYF. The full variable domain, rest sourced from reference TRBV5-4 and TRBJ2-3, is ETGVTQSPTHLIKTRGQQVTLRCSSQSGHNTVSWYQQALGQGPQFIFQYYREEENGRGNFPPRFSGLQFPNYSSELNVNALELDDSALYLCASSRQGATDTQYFGPGTRLTVL.

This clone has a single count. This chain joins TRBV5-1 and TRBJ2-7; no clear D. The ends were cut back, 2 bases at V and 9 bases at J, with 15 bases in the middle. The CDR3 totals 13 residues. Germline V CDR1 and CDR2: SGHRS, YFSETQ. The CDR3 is CASSLETISRQYF. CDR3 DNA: TGCGCCAGCAGCTTAGAGACAATTTCCAGGCAGTACTTC.

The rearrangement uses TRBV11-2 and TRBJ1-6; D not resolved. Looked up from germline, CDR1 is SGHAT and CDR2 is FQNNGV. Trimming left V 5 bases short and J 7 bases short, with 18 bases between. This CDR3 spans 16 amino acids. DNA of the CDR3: TGTGCCAGCAGCCCCCCGCGGGAACCGAGGAATTCACCCCTCCACTTT. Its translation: CASSPPREPRNSPLHF.

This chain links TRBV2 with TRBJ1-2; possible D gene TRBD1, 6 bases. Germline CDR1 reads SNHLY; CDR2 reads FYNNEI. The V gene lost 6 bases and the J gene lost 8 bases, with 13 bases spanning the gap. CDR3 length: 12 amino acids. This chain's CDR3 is CASSTGSGGYTF. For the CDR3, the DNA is TGTGCCAGCAGCACAGGGAGTGGCGGCTACACCTTC.

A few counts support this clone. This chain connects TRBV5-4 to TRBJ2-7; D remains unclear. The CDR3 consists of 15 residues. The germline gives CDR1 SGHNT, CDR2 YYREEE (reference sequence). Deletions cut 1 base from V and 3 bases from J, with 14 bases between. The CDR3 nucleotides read TGTGCCAGCAGCTTGTCAAAGACTGGCAGCTACGAGCAGTACTTC. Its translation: CASSLSKTGSYEQYF. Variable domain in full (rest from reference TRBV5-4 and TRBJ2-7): ETGVTQSPTHLIKTRGQQVTLRCSSQSGHNTVSWYQQALGQGPQFIFQYYREEENGRGNFPPRFSGLQFPNYSSELNVNALELDDSALYLCASSLSKTGSYEQYFGPGTRLTVT.

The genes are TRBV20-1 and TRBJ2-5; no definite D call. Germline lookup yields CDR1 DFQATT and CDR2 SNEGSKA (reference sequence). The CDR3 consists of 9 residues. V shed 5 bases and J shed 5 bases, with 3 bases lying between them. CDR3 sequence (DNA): TGCAGTGCTGCGGAGACCCAGTACTTC. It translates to CSAAETQYF.

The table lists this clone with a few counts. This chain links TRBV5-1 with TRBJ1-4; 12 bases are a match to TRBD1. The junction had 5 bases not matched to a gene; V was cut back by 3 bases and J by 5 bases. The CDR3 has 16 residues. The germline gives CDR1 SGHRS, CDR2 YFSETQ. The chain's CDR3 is CASSSGQGAENEKLFF. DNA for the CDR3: TGCGCCAGCAGCTCGGGACAGGGGGCCGAGAATGAAAAACTGTTTTTT.

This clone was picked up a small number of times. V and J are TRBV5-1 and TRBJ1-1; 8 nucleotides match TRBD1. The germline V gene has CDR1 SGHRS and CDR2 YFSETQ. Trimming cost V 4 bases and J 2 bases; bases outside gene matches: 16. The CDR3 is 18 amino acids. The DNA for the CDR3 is TGCGCCAGCAGCCAACACCCCGGGACAGGAATTATAAACACTGAAGCTTTCTTT. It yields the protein CASSQHPGTGIINTEAFF.

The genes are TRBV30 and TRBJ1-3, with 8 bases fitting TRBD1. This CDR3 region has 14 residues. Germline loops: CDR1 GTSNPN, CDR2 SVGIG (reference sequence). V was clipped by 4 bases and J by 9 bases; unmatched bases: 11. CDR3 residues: CAWKEQGVPSTIYF. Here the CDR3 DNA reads TGTGCCTGGAAGGAACAGGGGGTTCCAAGCACCATATATTTT. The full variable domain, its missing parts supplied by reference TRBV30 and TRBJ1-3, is SQTIHQWPATLVQPVGSPLSLECTVEGTSNPNLYWYRQAAGRGLQLLFYSVGIGQISSEVPQNLSASRPQDRQFILSSKKLLLSDSGFYLCAWKEQGVPSTIYFGEGSWLTVV.

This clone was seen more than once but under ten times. The CDR3 loop reads CASSLRDRNTGELFF. Here the CDR3 DNA reads TGTGCCAGCAGTTTACGGGACAGGAACACCGGGGAGCTGTTTTTT. The chain has TRBV27 and TRBJ2-2; 7 nucleotides line up with TRBD1. V was pared by 2 bases and J by 1 base, with 1 base of the junction left unmatched. The CDR3 totals 15 residues. Germline CDR1 MNHEY, CDR2 SMNVEV (reference sequence).

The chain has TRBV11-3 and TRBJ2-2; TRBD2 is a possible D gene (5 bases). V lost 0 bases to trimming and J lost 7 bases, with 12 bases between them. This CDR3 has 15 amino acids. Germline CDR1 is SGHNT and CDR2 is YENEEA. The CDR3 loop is CASSLDPGMSGELFF. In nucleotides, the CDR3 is TGTGCCAGCAGCTTAGATCCCGGGATGAGCGGGGAGCTGTTTTTT.

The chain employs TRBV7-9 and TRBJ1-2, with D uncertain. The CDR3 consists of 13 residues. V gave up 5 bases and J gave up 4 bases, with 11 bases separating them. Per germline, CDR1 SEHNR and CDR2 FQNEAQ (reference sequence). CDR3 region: CASSPGLSYGYTF. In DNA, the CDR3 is TGTGCCAGCAGCCCTGGACTCAGCTATGGCTACACCTTC. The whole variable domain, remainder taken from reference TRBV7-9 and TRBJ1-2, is DTGVSQNPRHKITKRGQNVTFRCDPISEHNRLYWYRQTLGQGPEFLTYFQNEAQLEKSRLLSDRFSAERPKGSFSTLEIQRTEQGDSAMYLCASSPGLSYGYTFGSGTRLTVV.

CDR3 DNA: TGTGCCACCCAGGGTTGCACCTTC. Translated: CATQGCTF. The chain recombines TRBV10-3 with TRBJ1-2, with D tentatively TRBD1 (5 bases). The CDR3 sequence is 8 residues long. Germline values: CDR1 ENHRY, CDR2 SYGVKD. The germline V and J ends were trimmed by 10 bases and 13 bases, with 10 bases remaining between them.

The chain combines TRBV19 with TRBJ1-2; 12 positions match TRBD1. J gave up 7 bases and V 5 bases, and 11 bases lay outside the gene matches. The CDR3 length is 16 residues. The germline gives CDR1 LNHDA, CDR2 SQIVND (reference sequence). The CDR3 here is CASSWPPGQGAFGYTF. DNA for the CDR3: TGTGCCAGTAGTTGGCCACCGGGACAGGGGGCGTTTGGCTACACCTTC.

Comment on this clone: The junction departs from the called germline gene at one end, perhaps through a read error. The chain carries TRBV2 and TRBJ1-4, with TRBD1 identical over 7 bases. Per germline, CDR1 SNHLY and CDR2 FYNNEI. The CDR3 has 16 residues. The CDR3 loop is CASSEGAQGFNEKLFF. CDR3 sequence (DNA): TGTGCCAGCAGCGAAGGAGCACAGGGGTTTAATGAAAAACTGTTTTTT.

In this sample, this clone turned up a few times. CDR3 nucleotide sequence: TGTGCCAGCAGCCGCTGGCCAGGGATAGAGACCCAGTACTTC. As protein: CASSRWPGIETQYF. V is TRBV7-6 and J is TRBJ2-5, with D maybe TRBD1 (5 bases). Trimming took 5 bases from V and 4 from J, leaving 14 bases between them. From germline, CDR1 is SGHVS and CDR2 FNYEAQ. The CDR3 loop spans 14 amino acids.

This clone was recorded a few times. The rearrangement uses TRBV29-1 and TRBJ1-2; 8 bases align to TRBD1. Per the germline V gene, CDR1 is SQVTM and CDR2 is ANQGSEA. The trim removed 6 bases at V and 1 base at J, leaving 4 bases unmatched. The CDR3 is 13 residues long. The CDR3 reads CSVSGQGNYGYTF. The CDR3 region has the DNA TGCAGCGTGAGCGGACAGGGTAACTATGGCTACACCTTC.

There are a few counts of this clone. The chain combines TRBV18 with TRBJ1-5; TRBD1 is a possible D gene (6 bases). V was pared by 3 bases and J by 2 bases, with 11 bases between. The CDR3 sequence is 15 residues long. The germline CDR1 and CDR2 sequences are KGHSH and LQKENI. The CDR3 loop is CASSPGGGGNQPQHF. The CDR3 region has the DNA TGTGCCAGCTCACCGGGAGGGGGAGGCAATCAGCCCCAGCATTTT.

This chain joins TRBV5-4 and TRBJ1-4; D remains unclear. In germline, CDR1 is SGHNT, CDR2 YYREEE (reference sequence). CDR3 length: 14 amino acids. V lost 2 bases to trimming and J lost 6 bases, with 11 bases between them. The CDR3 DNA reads TGTGCCAGCAGCTTAGGTTTGGGCGATGAAAAACTGTTTTTT. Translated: CASSLGLGDEKLFF.

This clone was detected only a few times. The chain's CDR3 is CASSEYRNGNQPQHF. The CDR3 coding sequence is TGTGCCAGCAGTGAATACAGAAATGGGAATCAGCCCCAGCATTTT. The rearrangement joins TRBV2 to TRBJ1-5, with D hard to call. This CDR3 comprises 15 residues. CDR1 is SNHLY and CDR2 is FYNNEI in the germline V gene. V lost 2 bases and J 4 bases, leaving 12 bases between the germline ends.

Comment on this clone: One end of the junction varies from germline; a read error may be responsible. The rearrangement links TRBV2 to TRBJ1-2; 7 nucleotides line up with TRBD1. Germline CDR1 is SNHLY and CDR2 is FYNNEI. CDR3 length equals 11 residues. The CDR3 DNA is TGTGCCAGCAGTTATACAGGGGAGGTAGCCTTC. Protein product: CASSYTGEVAF.

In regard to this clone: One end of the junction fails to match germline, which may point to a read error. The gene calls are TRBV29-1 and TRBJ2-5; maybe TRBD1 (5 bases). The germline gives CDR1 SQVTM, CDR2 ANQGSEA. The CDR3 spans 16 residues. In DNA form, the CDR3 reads TGCAGCGTGGAAGATAGATGGGGCAGGAAGAAAGAGACCCAGTACTTC. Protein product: CSVEDRWGRKKETQYF.